This T cell receptor (beta chain) emerged from a study of cytomegalovirus exposure and HLA in healthy donors (dated by TCRdb to 2016 to 2017). In the study overall: In an earlier analysis of under 750 of the donors, about 270 Gb of sequence data and 117 million unique TCR beta sequences from about 179 million T cells were reported. An early release that covered fewer than 800 HLA-typed donors contained approximately 300 gigabases of sequencing data and around 80 million unique TCR sequences. The genetic ancestry cluster associated with self-reported Caucasian donors included around four fifths of the roughly 360 genotyped donors. The study aimed to test whether cataloging public T cell receptors could reveal signatures of past pathogen exposure. The study profiled the T cell repertoires of fewer than 850 subjects by immunosequencing and related them to cytomegalovirus serostatus. In addition to the first cohort of several hundred subjects, a separate validation cohort of 120 different subjects was used. To predict cytomegalovirus infection status, the study brought together high-throughput TCR immunosequencing, statistical association of individual TCRs with disease status, and machine learning. To study patterns of TCR occurrence, a later analysis re-analyzed previously published TCR beta repertoires from 700 or so donors and added high-resolution HLA genotyping. Rather than using new phenotypic data, the later analysis identified candidate immune exposures from TCR beta sequences and from how often those sequences occurred across donors. To decide whether each TCR beta V gene segment behaved as functional or pseudogenic, an earlier analysis of fewer than 750 of the donors relied on high-throughput TCR beta sequencing. Donor age, sex, ethnicity and CMV serostatus were compiled alongside the repertoire data. A later genetic analysis used genome-wide SNP genotypes for about 60% of the roughly 700 donors, treating that subset as a discovery cohort. Every repertoire in the discovery cohort had been generated on one and the same sequencing platform. Both class I and class II loci were covered by HLA typing, at four-digit resolution. Typing coverage varied by locus: about 620-630 donors for A, B, C, DRB1 and DQB1; roughly 560 for DQA1; around 570 for DPA1; about 450 for DPB1. Because of strong linkage in the cohort, roughly five DR-DQ haplotypes were treated as single units for association and clustering. Across 300 to 400 genotyped donors of the cohort, an average of roughly 200,000 unique TCR beta nucleotide sequences per donor were sequenced, and 15% to 20% of those sequences were non-productive. The paper as a whole reports these results and caveats: At a false discovery rate of 0.05, a later analysis linked some 17,000 TCR beta sequences to specific HLA alleles. Because counts were too low, seventeen rarely observed V segments, including chromosome 9 orphons, were left out of the earlier analysis of roughly 600 of the donors. A later analysis found that TCR association rates varied across HLA loci, with DRB1 alleles showing the most associated TCRs and HLA-C alleles the fewest. A later analysis found that HLA-associated TCR beta chains were more clonally expanded and had lower generation probabilities than equally common non-associated chains. Assigning TCR associations to individual alleles was difficult when HLA alleles, especially DR and DQ, strongly co-occurred. The authors suggested that the approach could potentially be extended to other disease states and immunological phenotypes. In the study, about 150 TCR beta chains were listed as associated with cytomegalovirus. Some IMGT-functional V segments, including TRBV6-2 and TRBV6-3, could not be told apart with the 87-base-pair reads, so those segments were excluded. Most CMV-associated TCR beta chains appeared to be HLA-restricted in a later analysis, and the HLA associations seemed to be driven largely by CMV exposure. HLA typing was unavailable for some donors at each locus, so association tests used only the typed subset. An earlier analysis of 450 to 750 of the donors showed that most TCR beta V segments appeared in productive rearrangements either about 90% or about 30% of the time, which broadly matched IMGT annotations. The presence/absence analyses assumed that sequencing depth was roughly uniform across donors, and that assumption may not be true. A further reported finding was that TCR beta sequences accurately predicted the HLA-A and HLA-B alleles for most subjects in the first cohort. For the cohort, immune exposure information was limited to CMV serostatus. Cytomegalovirus status was reported to be diagnosed by the classifier with high specificity and sensitivity in both the original and validation cohorts. Correlated functional status among segregating V segments might be attributable to linkage disequilibrium, but an unknown experimental factor could not be ruled out. In a later analysis, several top co-occurrence clusters were reported to appear linked to parvovirus B19, influenza, CMV and Epstein-Barr virus. Only TCR beta chains were sequenced in this cohort, and the absence of alpha or paired-chain data limited detectable features. A later genetic analysis associated a missense DCLRE1C variant with V-gene and J-gene trimming of TCR beta chains, and an independent cohort replicated the association. While some public TCRs were present in many individuals, most TCR sequences turned up only very rarely across donors. A few of the identified cytomegalovirus-associated TCR beta chains were confirmed in vitro to be specific for cytomegalovirus antigens. In a later genetic analysis, fewer N-insertions in productive TCRs were reported among donors in an Asian-associated ancestry cluster than the roughly 640-donor mean. The sequencing pipeline was judged likely to have produced a cluster of highly shared sequence variants as a technical artifact.

The CDR3 has 13 amino acids, counting the end cysteine and phenylalanine. Kept here is only the CDR3 DNA, which spans 39 bases and is read in frame from base 1. CDR1 MNHEY and CDR2 SMNVEV were looked up in the germline V gene (reference sequence). The junction carries 5 bases between V and J, which are trimmed by 2 bases and 3 bases respectively. The cohort consisted of approximately 690 healthy bone marrow donors. At the time of sampling, all cohort members were nominally healthy, though unrecorded immune exposures were likely present. The donor tested CMV seronegative, placing the donor among the 350 to 400 seronegative members of the cohort. A peripheral blood sample was collected from each donor, and TCR beta sequencing was performed on peripheral blood mononuclear cells. The Qiagen DNeasy Blood Extraction Kit was used to extract genomic DNA from the blood cell samples. A word on this clone: There is no known antigen for this receptor. No clone much larger than this one lies a single base away; base qualities are absent. Other nucleotide sequences from this sample produce the same CDR3.

Library creation used the immunoSEQ multiplex PCR assay. A mixture of 60 forward primers for TCR Vbeta segments and 13 reverse primers for TCR Jbeta segments was used in the multiplex PCR. The CDR3 region of rearranged TCR beta genes was amplified from genomic DNA by a multiplex PCR assay. Amplified TCR beta libraries were sequenced as 87-base-pair reads on the Illumina HiSeq System. The original methods were these. Across the roughly 600 repertoires, a later analysis counted about 81 million unique TCR beta chains, 9.5 million to 13 million of which were shared by at least two donors. A nearest-neighbor algorithm error-corrected the raw reads and collapsed the reads into unique sequences, merging closely related sequences to remove PCR and sequencing errors. Alignment of CDR3 sequences to IMGT reference sequences was used to assign V, D and J gene segments. For a sequence to be retained, at least a six-nucleotide match to both a V gene segment and a J gene segment was required. Rearrangements were called productive when the CDR3 lacked stop codons and stayed in frame with V and J; all others were non-productive. CDR3 was defined by IMGT convention, running from the second conserved V-encoded cysteine to the conserved J-encoded phenylalanine. The earlier analysis of some 600 of the donors excluded sequences that lacked an unambiguous match to a single V gene segment. An earlier analysis of a few hundred of the donors called V segments functional above 56.7% productive rearrangements and segregating when the between-donor standard deviation exceeded 5%. A statistical classification framework was developed to diagnose cytomegalovirus status using the catalog of TCR beta chain sequences. V and J gene assignment, in a later analysis, came from comparing TCR nucleotide sequences with IMGT/GENE-DB human TR gene sequences. Using the TCRdist pipeline, a later analysis assigned CDR3 sequences along with most-parsimonious VDJ recombination scenarios. In a later analysis, every TCR beta chain was defined by the combination of its CDR3 amino acid sequence and its V-gene family, and reads without a unique V-gene family were dropped. As a way to deal with suspected cross-contamination and a sequencing artifact, a later analysis dropped hundreds of nucleotide sequences that were highly shared and had low generation probability. For each public chain, a later analysis derived a clonal expansion index from normalized ranks of inferred template counts within each repertoire. Generation probabilities in a later analysis came from a VDJ recombination model fitted to out-of-frame rearrangements, and those results were checked against IGoR. A later analysis scored TCR-TCR, TCR-HLA and TCR-CMV co-occurrence with hypergeometric tests, applying a repertoire-size bias correction to TCR pairs. In a later analysis, false discovery rates were estimated by permuting HLA or CMV assignments 20 times. In a later analysis, co-occurring TCRs were grouped using DBSCAN, with TCRdist sequence similarity added in when clustering inside HLA-allele-positive subsets. Repertoires with fewer than 30,000 or more than 120,000 public chains were left out of co-occurrence clustering, as were four to six repertoires with anomalous nucleotide sharing. This immuneACCESS table, as held by TCRdb, lists in-frame sequences with V and J called but not all clones. Of the missing ones, under half trace to an unresolved V gene in checked studies; the others have no known cause. Clone size and the V and J calls come from that table; the DNA yielded D and trimming. In this sample the table shows more than 85,000 clones, more than 60% of which occur a single time. The top ten clonotypes cover approximately 2% of the sample.

Sequences were obtained from PBMCs. The rearrangement combines TRBV27 with TRBJ2-4; the D gene is perhaps TRBD1, from 5 matching bases. This clonotype was sampled from a boy between 5 and 17 years old in good health and CMV-seronegative. The nucleotide sequence reads as follows: TGTGCCAGCAGTTTAAGGGGCAAAAACATTCAGTACTTC. It specifies CASSLRGKNIQYF.